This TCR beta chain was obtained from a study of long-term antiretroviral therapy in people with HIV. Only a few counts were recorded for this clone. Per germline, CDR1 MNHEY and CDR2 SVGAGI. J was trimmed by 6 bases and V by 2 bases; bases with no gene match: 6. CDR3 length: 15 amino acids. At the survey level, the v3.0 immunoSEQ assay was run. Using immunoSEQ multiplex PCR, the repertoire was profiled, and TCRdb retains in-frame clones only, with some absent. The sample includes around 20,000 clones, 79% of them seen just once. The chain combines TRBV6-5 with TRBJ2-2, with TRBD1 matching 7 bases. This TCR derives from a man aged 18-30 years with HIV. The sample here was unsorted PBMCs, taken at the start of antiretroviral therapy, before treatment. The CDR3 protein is CASSYGQAAAGELFF. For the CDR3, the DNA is TGTGCCAGCAGTTACGGACAGGCGGCGGCCGGGGAGCTGTTTTTT.